In this sample, the clone carrying this T cell receptor beta chain turned up a few times. TCRdb re-analysed the RT-PCR reads in MiXCR, keeping a single row per CDR3 protein. Of approximately 720,000 distinct CDR3 sequences in the sample, 14% were seen once. J was trimmed by 7 bases and V by 4 bases; bases with no gene match: 6. The V gene's germline CDR1 is LGHNA and CDR2 YSLEER. This CDR3 has 15 residues. The sequenced sample consisted of memory CD4+ T cells from blood. The chain couples TRBV4-3 to TRBJ1-4; 10 bases are a match to TRBD1. This clonotype was obtained from a female donor in good health, serving as a healthy control. CDR3 DNA sequence: TGCGCCAGCAGCCCACGACAGGGGGCAGGTGAAAAACTGTTTTTT. Its translation: CASSPRQGAGEKLFF.